This T cell receptor (beta chain) derives from a study of spatial heterogeneity in lung cancer. The study's findings and limits: The number of expanded tumor alpha and beta chains correlated with mutation number.

Germline V CDR1 and CDR2: ENHRY, SYGVKD. The length of the CDR3 is 15 residues. The V segment lost 4 bases and the J segment 7 bases; nucleotides outside the gene matches: 6. The library protocol tagged each TCR cDNA with a unique molecular identifier. TCRdb called the 5' RACE reads again in MiXCR, with one record for every CDR3 protein. The data contain about 5,100 distinct CDR3 sequences, about 6.4% of them singletons. This clonotype was recorded many times. What it recognizes is unknown. A library prepared for alpha chains yielded this beta chain as an off-target read; its size is of little meaning. The sample's time point: sample taken at primary tumor resection. Without sorting, whole RNA was sequenced from tumor, nontumor lung or frozen PBMC.

The sequence derives from a female donor with early-stage non-small cell lung cancer. This specimen consisted of lung tumor tissue, obtained at surgery. V usage is TRBV10-3 and J usage is TRBJ2-1, with TRBD2 identical over 11 bases. The CDR3 nucleotides read TGTGCCATCAGTGCTGGGCTAGCGGGAGGTAATGAGCAGTTCTTC. Residues: CAISAGLAGGNEQFF.